This TCR beta chain originates from a study of T cell changes during pregnancy in multiple sclerosis. A few counts support this clone. This CDR3 is also generated by other DNA sequences in the sample. Germline V gene lookup returns CDR1 SGHTA and CDR2 FQGNSA. CDR3 length: 13 amino acids. The V gene lost 4 bases and the J gene lost 2 bases, with 9 bases spanning the gap. The data were produced by immunoSEQ multiplex PCR, yet TCRdb's version contains in-frame clones alone and is incomplete. The sample shows fewer than 65,000 clones, about nine tenths of them seen only once. The origin of this receptor is a female donor in good health, enrolled as a control in a pregnancy study. The chain recombines TRBV7-2 with TRBJ2-7, with D possibly matching TRBD1 (5 bases). The specimen was peripheral blood, collected after pregnancy. As DNA, the CDR3 is TGTGCCAGCAGCTCCACAGGTCCCTACGAGCAGTACTTC. Protein: CASSSTGPYEQYF.